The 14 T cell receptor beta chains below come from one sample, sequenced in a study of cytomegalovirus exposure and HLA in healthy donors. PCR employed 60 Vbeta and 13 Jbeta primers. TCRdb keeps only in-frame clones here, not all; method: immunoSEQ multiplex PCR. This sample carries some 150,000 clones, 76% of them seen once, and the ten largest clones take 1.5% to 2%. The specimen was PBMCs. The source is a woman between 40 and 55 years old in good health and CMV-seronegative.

CDR3 in DNA: TGTGCCAGCAGTGATGCCAGCGGGAACTATGGCTACACCTTC. This codes for CASSDASGNYGYTF. J is TRBJ1-2 and V is TRBV2; D is unclear. CDR3 length equals 14 residues. The germline gives CDR1 SNHLY, CDR2 FYNNEI. V dropped 3 bases and J dropped 2 bases, with 10 bases sitting between them.

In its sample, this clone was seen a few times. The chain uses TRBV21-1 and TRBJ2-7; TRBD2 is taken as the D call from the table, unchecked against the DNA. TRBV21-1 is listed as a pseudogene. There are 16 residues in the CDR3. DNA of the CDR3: TGTGCCAGCAGCACCTCAAACCCCGGGGGCTCCTACGAGCAGTACTTC. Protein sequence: CASSTSNPGGSYEQYF.

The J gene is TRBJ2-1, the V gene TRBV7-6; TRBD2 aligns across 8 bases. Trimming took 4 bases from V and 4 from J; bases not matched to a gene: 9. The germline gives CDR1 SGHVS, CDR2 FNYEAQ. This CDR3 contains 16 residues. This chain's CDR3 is CASSSVASGLYNEQFF. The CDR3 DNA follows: TGTGCCAGCAGCTCCGTGGCTAGCGGGCTATACAATGAGCAGTTCTTC.

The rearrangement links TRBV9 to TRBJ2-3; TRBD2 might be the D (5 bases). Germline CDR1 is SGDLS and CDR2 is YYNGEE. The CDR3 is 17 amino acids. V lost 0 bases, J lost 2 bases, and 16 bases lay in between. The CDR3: CASSVGGFEGPTDTQYF. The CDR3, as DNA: TGTGCCAGCAGCGTAGGTGGGTTCGAGGGTCCCACAGATACGCAGTATTTT.

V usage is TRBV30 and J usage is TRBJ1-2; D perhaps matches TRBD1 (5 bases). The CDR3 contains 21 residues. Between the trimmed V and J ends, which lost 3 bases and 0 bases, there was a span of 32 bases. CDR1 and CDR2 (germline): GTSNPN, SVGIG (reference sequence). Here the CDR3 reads CAWRTWTDQGWVGVSNYGYTF. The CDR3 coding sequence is TGTGCCTGGAGGACCTGGACCGATCAGGGATGGGTTGGGGTTTCTAACTATGGCTACACCTTC.

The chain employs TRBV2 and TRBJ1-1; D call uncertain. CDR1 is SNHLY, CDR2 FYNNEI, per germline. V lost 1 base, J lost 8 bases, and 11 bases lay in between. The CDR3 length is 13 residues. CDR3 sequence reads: CASSEEVGGEAFF. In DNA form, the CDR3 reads TGTGCCAGCAGTGAAGAGGTTGGCGGGGAAGCTTTCTTT.

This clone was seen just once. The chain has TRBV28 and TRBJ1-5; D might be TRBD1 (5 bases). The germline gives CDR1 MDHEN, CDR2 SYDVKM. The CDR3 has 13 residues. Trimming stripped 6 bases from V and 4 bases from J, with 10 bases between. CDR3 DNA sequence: TGTGCCAGCAGAGACAGTTTAAATCAGCCCCAGCATTTT. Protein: CASRDSLNQPQHF.

As DNA, the CDR3 is TGCGCCAGCAGCCCCACGTCAAGCATGTATGGCTACACCTTC. Protein sequence: CASSPTSSMYGYTF. The gene calls are TRBV4-1 and TRBJ1-2; unclear D gene. V was pared by 4 bases and J by 5 bases, with 14 bases between. This CDR3 is built from 14 residues. Germline V gives CDR1 MGHRA, CDR2 YSYEKL.

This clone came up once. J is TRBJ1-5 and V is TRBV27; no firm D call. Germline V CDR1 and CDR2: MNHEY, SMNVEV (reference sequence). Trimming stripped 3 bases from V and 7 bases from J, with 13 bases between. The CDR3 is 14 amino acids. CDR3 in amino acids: CASSFQREGQPQHF. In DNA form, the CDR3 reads TGTGCCAGCAGTTTCCAGCGGGAGGGACAGCCCCAGCATTTT.

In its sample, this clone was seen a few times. The CDR3 sequence is CASTKGVPQNTEAFF. In DNA, the CDR3 is TGCGCCAGCACCAAAGGGGTCCCGCAGAACACTGAAGCTTTCTTT. The gene calls are TRBV5-1 and TRBJ1-1; D perhaps matches TRBD1 (5 bases). This CDR3 has 15 residues. Trimming took off 6 bases at V and 1 base at J, with 16 bases between the two ends. Germline CDR1 reads SGHRS; CDR2 reads YFSETQ.

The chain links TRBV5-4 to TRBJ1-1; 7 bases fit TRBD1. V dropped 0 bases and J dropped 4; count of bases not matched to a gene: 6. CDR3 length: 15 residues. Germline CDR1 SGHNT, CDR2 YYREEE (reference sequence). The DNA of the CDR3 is TGTGCCAGCAGCTTGGGTGGGACAGCCCTCACTGAAGCTTTCTTT. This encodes CASSLGGTALTEAFF.

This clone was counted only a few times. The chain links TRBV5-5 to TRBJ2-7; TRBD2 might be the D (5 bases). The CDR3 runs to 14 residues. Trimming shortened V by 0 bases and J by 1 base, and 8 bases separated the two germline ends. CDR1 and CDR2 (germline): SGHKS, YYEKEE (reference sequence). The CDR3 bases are TGTGCCAGCAGCTTGGTTGGAGGTTCCTACGAGCAGTACTTC. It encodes CASSLVGGSYEQYF.

The CDR3 spells CSATHRGYEQYF. The CDR3 coding sequence is TGCAGCGCGACCCACAGGGGCTACGAGCAGTACTTC. V usage is TRBV29-1 and J usage is TRBJ2-7; 7 bases are shared with TRBD1. This CDR3 has 12 amino acids. The trim removed 7 bases at V and 3 bases at J, leaving 6 bases unmatched. Germline V gives CDR1 SQVTM, CDR2 ANQGSEA.

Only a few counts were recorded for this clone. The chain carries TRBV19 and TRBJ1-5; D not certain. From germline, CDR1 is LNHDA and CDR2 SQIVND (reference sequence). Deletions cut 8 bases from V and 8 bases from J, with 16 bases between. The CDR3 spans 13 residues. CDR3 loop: CASSGVEWEPQHF. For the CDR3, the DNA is TGTGCCAGTTCGGGTGTGGAGTGGGAGCCCCAGCATTTT.